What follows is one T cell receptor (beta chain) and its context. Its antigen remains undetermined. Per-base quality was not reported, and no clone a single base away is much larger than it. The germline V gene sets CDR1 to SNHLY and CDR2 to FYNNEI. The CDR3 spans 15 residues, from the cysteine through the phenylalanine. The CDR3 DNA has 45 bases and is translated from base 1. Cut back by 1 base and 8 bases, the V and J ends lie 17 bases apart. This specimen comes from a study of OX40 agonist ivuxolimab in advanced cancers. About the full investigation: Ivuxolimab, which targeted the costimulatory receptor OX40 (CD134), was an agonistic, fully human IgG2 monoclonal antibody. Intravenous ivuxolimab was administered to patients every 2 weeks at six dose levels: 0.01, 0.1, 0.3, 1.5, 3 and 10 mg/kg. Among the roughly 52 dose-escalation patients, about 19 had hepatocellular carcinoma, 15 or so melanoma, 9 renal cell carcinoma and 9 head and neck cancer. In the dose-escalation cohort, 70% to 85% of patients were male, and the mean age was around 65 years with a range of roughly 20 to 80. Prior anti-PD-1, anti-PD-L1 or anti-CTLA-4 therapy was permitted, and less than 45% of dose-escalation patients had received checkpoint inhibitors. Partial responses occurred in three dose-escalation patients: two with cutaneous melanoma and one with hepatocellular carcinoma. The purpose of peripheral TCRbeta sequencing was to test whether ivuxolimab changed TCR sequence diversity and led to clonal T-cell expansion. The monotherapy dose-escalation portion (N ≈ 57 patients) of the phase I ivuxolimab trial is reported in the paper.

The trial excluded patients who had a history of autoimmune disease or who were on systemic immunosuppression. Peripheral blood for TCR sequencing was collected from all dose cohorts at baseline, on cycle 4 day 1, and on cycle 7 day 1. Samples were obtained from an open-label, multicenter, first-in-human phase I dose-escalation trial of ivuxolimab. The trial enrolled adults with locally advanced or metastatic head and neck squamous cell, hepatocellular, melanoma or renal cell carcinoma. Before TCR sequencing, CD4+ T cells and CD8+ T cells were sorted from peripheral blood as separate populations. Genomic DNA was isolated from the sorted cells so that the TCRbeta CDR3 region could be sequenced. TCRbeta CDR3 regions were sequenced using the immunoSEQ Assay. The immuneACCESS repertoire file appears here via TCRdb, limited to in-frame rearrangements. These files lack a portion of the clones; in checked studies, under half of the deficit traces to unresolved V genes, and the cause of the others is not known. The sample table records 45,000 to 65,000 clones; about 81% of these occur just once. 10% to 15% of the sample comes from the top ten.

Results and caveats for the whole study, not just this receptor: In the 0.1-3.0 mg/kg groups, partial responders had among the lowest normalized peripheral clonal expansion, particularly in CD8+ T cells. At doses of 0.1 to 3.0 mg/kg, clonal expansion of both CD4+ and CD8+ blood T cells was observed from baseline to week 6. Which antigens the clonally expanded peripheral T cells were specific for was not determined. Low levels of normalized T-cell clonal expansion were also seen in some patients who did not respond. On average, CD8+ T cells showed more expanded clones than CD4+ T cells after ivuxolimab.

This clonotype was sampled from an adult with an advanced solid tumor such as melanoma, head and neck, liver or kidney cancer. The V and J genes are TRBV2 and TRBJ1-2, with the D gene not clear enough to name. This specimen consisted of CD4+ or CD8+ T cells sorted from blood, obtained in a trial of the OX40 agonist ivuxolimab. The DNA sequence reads TGTGCCAGCAGTGAAGACGAGCTCCCCGCGGGAGGCTACACCTTC. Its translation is CASSEDELPAGGYTF.